Following are 17 T cell receptor beta chains from one sample sequenced in a study of OX40 agonist ivuxolimab in advanced cancers. Sequencing used immunoSEQ multiplex PCR; TCRdb keeps in-frame clones, though not all of them. The sample consists of 35,000 to 50,000 clones, roughly nine tenths of them appearing once. The sample was CD4+ or CD8+ T cells sorted from blood, taken in a trial of the OX40 agonist ivuxolimab. These receptors originate from an adult with an advanced solid tumor such as melanoma, head and neck, liver or kidney cancer.

V is TRBV19 and J is TRBJ2-7; 9 nucleotides agree with TRBD2. V was pared by 7 bases and J by 4 bases, with 11 bases of the junction left unmatched. The germline CDR1 and CDR2 sequences are LNHDA and SQIVND (reference sequence). The CDR3 has 15 residues. The CDR3 sequence: CASKGTSSDPYEQYF. CDR3 sequence (DNA): TGTGCCAGTAAGGGGACTAGCAGCGACCCTTACGAGCAGTACTTC.

This clone was counted once. V gene TRBV4-1 combines with J gene TRBJ1-5; TRBD1 agrees at 7 bases. The length of the CDR3 is 14 residues. With 5 bases clipped from V and 2 bases from J, the junction kept 3 bases outside the gene matches. Germline V lookup: CDR1 MGHRA, CDR2 YSYEKL. The CDR3 is CASSTGEGNQPQHF. The CDR3 region has the DNA TGCGCCAGCAGCACAGGGGAGGGCAATCAGCCCCAGCATTTT.

The chain uses TRBV19 and TRBJ2-1; no reliable D call. There are 15 residues in the CDR3. The germline gives CDR1 LNHDA, CDR2 SQIVND (reference sequence). The germline V and J ends were trimmed by 3 bases and 0 bases, with 9 bases remaining between them. This CDR3 is CASSMQQSSYNEQFF. CDR3 DNA: TGTGCCAGTAGTATGCAACAGAGCTCCTACAATGAGCAGTTCTTC.

The chain employs TRBV11-3 and TRBJ2-5, with 8 nucleotides matching TRBD1. This CDR3 has 16 amino acids. CDR1 and CDR2 from the germline V gene are SGHNT and YENEEA. After removal of 5 bases from V and 1 base from J, the junction contained 9 bases not matched to a gene. The CDR3 sequence: CASSDRQTGAQETQYF. Written as DNA, the CDR3 is TGTGCCAGCAGCGACAGACAGACAGGGGCCCAAGAGACCCAGTACTTC.

DNA of the CDR3: TGTGCCAGCAGCTTAGTGGGGAGAGAGCTGTTTTTT. As protein: CASSLVGRELFF. V usage is TRBV7-6 and J usage is TRBJ2-2, with D maybe TRBD2 (5 bases). V lost 1 base and J lost 11, with 8 bases in between. Looked up from germline, CDR1 is SGHVS and CDR2 is FNYEAQ. CDR3 length equals 12 residues.

This chain uses TRBV10-1 with TRBJ2-1; D not certain. Germline CDR1 WNHNN, CDR2 SYGVQD (reference sequence). The CDR3 is made up of 13 amino acids. Trimming took 4 bases from V and 4 from J, leaving 8 bases between them. The CDR3 DNA reads TGCGCCAGCAGTGCCTTCGGGTACAATGAGCAGTTCTTC. Encoded protein: CASSAFGYNEQFF.

The chain carries TRBV4-1 and TRBJ1-1, with a tentative D call TRBD1 (5 bases). Trimming took 1 base from V and 5 from J, leaving 8 bases between them. Germline CDR1 is MGHRA and CDR2 is YSYEKL. The CDR3 contains 13 residues. CDR3 loop: CASSQARGTEAFF. The CDR3 nucleotides are TGCGCCAGCAGCCAAGCTCGGGGGACTGAAGCTTTCTTT.

The chain employs TRBV29-1 and TRBJ2-7; 8 nucleotides line up with TRBD1. After removal of 7 bases from V and 2 bases from J, the junction contained 7 bases not matched to a gene. Per the germline V gene, CDR1 is SQVTM and CDR2 is ANQGSEA. The CDR3 length is 13 residues. In nucleotides, the CDR3 is TGCAGCGCCCAGGGACAGGTCCCCTACGAGCAGTACTTC. Its protein product is CSAQGQVPYEQYF.

The rearrangement links TRBV5-1 to TRBJ2-7; 15 bases map to TRBD2. Germline CDR1 SGHRS, CDR2 YFSETQ. The CDR3 contains 18 residues. V lost 0 bases to trimming and J lost 7 bases; unmatched junction nucleotides: 11. The CDR3 reads CASSLGPGLAGGLREQYF. The DNA for the CDR3 is TGCGCCAGCAGCTTGGGTCCGGGACTAGCGGGAGGACTCAGGGAGCAGTACTTC.

This clone qualifies as medium-sized (0.01 to 0.1%). The rearrangement links TRBV4-2 to TRBJ1-2, with a weak D call TRBD1 (6 bases). Trimming pared 0 bases from V and 7 bases from J, leaving 15 bases between. The CDR3 sequence is 15 residues long. The germline V gene encodes CDR1 LGHNA and CDR2 YNFKEQ. As DNA, the CDR3 is TGTGCCAGCAGCCAAGAGAGGGGACAAGGTCGTGGCTACACCTTC. Translation gives CASSQERGQGRGYTF.

The V and J genes are TRBV7-9 and TRBJ2-1; no clear D gene. Looked up from germline, CDR1 is SEHNR and CDR2 is FQNEAQ (reference sequence). The CDR3 is 11 amino acids. The V gene lost 5 bases and the J gene lost 5 bases, with 4 bases spanning the gap. This CDR3 reads CASSINNEQFF. CDR3 DNA sequence: TGTGCCAGCAGCATAAACAATGAGCAGTTCTTC.

This clone was observed once. The genes are TRBV19 and TRBJ2-1, with 10 bases fitting TRBD2. Germline lookup yields CDR1 LNHDA and CDR2 SQIVND (reference sequence). The CDR3 length is 14 residues. V lost 9 bases and J lost 4; bases outside the gene matches: 6. The CDR3 loop reads CARITSGVYNEQFF. The DNA for the CDR3 is TGTGCCAGGATCACTAGCGGGGTTTACAATGAGCAGTTCTTC.

The chain is built from TRBV19 and TRBJ1-5, with D unresolved. Germline values: CDR1 LNHDA, CDR2 SQIVND (reference sequence). The V gene lost 2 bases and the J gene lost 2 bases, with 10 bases spanning the gap. This CDR3 contains 15 residues. The CDR3 sequence is CASSIRLVGNQPQHF. The CDR3 nucleotides are TGTGCCAGTAGTATACGGCTGGTAGGCAATCAGCCCCAGCATTTT.

The chain joins TRBV6-1 to TRBJ1-2; 7 bases agree with TRBD1. With V trimmed by 6 bases and J by 5 bases, 18 bases remained unmatched. The CDR3 is 17 residues long. Germline V CDR1 and CDR2: MNHNS, SASEGT. CDR3 region: CASSELGGTVLGYGYTF. CDR3 nucleotides: TGTGCCAGCAGCGAACTCGGGGGGACAGTGCTAGGGTATGGCTACACCTTC.

The J gene is TRBJ2-2, the V gene TRBV2, with D maybe TRBD2 (5 bases). Looked up from germline, CDR1 is SNHLY and CDR2 is FYNNEI. V lost 7 bases to trimming and J lost 5 bases, with 20 bases between them. The CDR3 loop spans 16 amino acids. This chain's CDR3 is CASTVGRSRGTGELFF. For the CDR3, the DNA is TGTGCCAGCACGGTTGGGCGGAGCCGAGGGACCGGGGAGCTGTTTTTT.

This clone was counted once. The gene calls are TRBV6-1 and TRBJ1-1; 8 bases fit TRBD1. Trimming cost V 6 bases and J 1 base; bases outside gene matches: 7. Looked up from germline, CDR1 is MNHNS and CDR2 is SASEGT. This CDR3 spans 15 amino acids. The CDR3 sequence: CASSATGTGNTEAFF. CDR3 coding DNA: TGTGCCAGCAGCGCTACCGGGACAGGGAACACTGAAGCTTTCTTT.

This sequence joins TRBV5-1 and TRBJ2-1; possibly TRBD1 for D (6 bases). Per germline, CDR1 SGHRS and CDR2 YFSETQ. The ends were cut back, 0 bases at V and 7 bases at J, with 8 bases in the middle. This CDR3 comprises 13 residues. The CDR3 loop is CASSLVGQNEQFF. The DNA for the CDR3 is TGCGCCAGCAGCTTGGTCGGACAGAATGAGCAGTTCTTC.